The present T cell receptor beta chain was sequenced within a study of blood T cell repertoires in COVID-19. Study-wide context: Acute-phase and convalescent COVID-19 samples originated in the United States, Italy and Spain.

In the original workflow: Scientists estimated how many nucleated cells there were by amplifying reference gene primers. Profiling relied on immunoSEQ multiplex PCR, and the TCRdb table lists in-frame clones only, not all of them. V and J calls and clone size come straight from that table; D and trimming were deduced from the DNA. Of about 110,000 clones detected, approximately 80% appear once; the ten largest clones hold around 15%. This CDR3 contains 13 residues. The germline CDR1 and CDR2 sequences are MNHEY and SVGAGI. The J segment lost 4 bases and the V segment lost 6 bases, leaving 1 base of the junction unmatched.

This chain links TRBV6-5 with TRBJ1-2; the match to TRBD1 covers 11 bases. The sequencing input was peripheral blood. The TCR sequence derives from a woman in her sixties with acute or convalescent COVID-19. The CDR3 DNA follows: TGTGCCAGCAGGGGGACAGGGGGCTATGGCTACACCTTC. Residues: CASRGTGGYGYTF.